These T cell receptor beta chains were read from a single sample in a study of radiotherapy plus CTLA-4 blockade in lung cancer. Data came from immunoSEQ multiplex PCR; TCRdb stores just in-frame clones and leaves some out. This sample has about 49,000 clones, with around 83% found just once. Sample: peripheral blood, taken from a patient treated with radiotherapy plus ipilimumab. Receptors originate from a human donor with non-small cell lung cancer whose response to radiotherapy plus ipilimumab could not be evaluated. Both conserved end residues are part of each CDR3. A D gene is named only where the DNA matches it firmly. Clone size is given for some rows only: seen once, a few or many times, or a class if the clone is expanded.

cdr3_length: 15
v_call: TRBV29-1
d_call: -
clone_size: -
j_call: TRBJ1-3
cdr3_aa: CSATQTGDAGNTIYF
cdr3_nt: TGCAGCGCGACCCAGACAGGAGATGCCGGAAACACCATATATTTT

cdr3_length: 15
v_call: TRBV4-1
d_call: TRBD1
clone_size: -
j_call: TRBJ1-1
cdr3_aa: CASSHVGQGNTEAFF
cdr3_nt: TGCGCCAGCAGCCATGTAGGACAGGGGAACACTGAAGCTTTCTTT

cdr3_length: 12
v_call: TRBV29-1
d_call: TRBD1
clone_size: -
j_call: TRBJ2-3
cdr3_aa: CSVGQGTDTQYF
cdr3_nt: TGCAGCGTTGGACAGGGAACAGATACGCAGTATTTT

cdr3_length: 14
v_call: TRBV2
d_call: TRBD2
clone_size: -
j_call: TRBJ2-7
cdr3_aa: CASRLAGGLDEQYF
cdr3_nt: TGTGCCAGCCGGCTAGCGGGAGGGCTCGACGAGCAGTACTTC

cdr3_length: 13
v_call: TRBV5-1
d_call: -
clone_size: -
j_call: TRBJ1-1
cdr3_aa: CASSLGGPTEAFF
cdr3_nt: TGCGCCAGCAGCTTGGGGGGGCCCACTGAAGCTTTCTTT

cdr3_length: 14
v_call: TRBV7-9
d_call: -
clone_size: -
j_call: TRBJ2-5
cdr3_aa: CASSLQGLGETQYF
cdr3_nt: TGTGCCAGCAGCCTACAGGGATTAGGGGAGACCCAGTACTTC

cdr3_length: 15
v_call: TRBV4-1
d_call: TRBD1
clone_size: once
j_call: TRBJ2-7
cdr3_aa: CASSPRQGDLYEQYF
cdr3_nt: TGCGCCAGCAGCCCAAGACAGGGGGATTTGTACGAGCAGTACTTC

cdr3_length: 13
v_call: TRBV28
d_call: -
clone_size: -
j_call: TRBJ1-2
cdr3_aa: CASSIGAHYGYTF
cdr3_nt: TGTGCCAGCAGTATAGGGGCTCACTATGGCTACACCTTC

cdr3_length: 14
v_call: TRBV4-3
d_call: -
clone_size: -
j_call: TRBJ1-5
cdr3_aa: CASSQIGGSQPQHF
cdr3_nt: TGCGCCAGCAGCCAAATCGGGGGAAGTCAGCCCCAGCATTTT

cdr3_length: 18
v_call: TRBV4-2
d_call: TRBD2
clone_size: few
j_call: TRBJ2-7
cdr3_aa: CASSPGTSGRIYGYEQYF
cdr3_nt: TGTGCCAGCAGCCCCGGGACTAGCGGGAGGATTTACGGCTACGAGCAGTACTTC

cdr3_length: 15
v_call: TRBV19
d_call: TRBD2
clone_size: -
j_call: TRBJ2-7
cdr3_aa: CASSFASGSSYEQYF
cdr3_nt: TGTGCCAGTAGTTTCGCTAGCGGGAGTTCCTACGAGCAGTACTTC

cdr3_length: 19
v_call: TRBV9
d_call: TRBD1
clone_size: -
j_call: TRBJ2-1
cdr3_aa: CASSAEGRTGGKSYNEQFF
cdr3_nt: TGTGCCAGCAGCGCCGAAGGAAGGACAGGGGGCAAGTCCTACAATGAGCAGTTCTTC

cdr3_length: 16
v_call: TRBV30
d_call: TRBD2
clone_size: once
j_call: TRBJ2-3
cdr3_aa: CALDSSGVEHTDTQYF
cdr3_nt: TGTGCCCTGGACTCTAGCGGGGTAGAACACACAGATACGCAGTATTTT

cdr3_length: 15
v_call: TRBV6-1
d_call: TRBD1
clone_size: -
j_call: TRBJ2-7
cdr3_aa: CASSPRQGTPYEQYF
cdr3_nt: TGTGCCAGCAGTCCGCGACAGGGTACCCCCTACGAGCAGTACTTC

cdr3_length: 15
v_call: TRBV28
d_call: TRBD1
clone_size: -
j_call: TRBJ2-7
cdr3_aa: CASSKQGAGLREQCF
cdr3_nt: TGTGCCAGCAGTAAACAGGGGGCCGGGTTGCGAGAGCAGTGCTTC

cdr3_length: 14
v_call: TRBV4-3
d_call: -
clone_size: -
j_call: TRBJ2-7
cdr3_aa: CASSQGVGGYEQYF
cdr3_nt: TGCGCCAGCAGCCAAGGGGTGGGGGGCTACGAGCAGTACTTC

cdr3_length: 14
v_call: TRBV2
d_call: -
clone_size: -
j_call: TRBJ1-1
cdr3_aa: CASSEHRMNTEAFF
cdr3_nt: TGTGCCAGCAGTGAACACAGAATGAACACTGAAGCTTTCTTT

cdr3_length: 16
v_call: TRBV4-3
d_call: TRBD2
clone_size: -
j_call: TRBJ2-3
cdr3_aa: CASSRTSGRARGTQYF
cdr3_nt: TGCGCCAGCAGCAGGACTAGCGGGAGGGCCCGGGGTACGCAGTATTTT